The T cell receptor (beta chain) described here comes from a study of T cell clusters in autoimmune cytopenias. Study-wide results and caveats: The cluster-lack signature was not seen for secondary cytopenia versus chronic lymphocytic leukemia. The T cell clusters came from computational analysis alone and lack functional validation. TRB repertoire shifts in secondary cytopenia and chronic lymphocytic leukemia mostly reflected lymphoma, not autoimmunity. Healthy donors had about 3.1-fold more exclusive TRB clusters than active autoimmune hepatitis patients.

The CDR3 consists of 14 residues. Per germline, CDR1 MNHEY and CDR2 SMNVEV (reference sequence). TRB was amplified by touch-down multiplex PCR, primer pools A and B combined. Using the multiplex PCR reads, TCRdb records one entry per CDR3 protein without DNA. In total, the table holds 8,300 or so distinct CDR3 sequences. TRB was amplified from around 250 ng of peripheral blood genomic DNA per sample. As regards this clonotype: Its antigen is not identified.

Sequenced sample: peripheral blood. The TCR sequence derives from a human donor with an autoimmune cytopenia or autoimmune hepatitis (not recorded which). The genes are TRBV27 and TRBJ2-3; TCRdb's D gene call, TRBD1, goes unchecked for lack of DNA. The CDR3 region is CASGRQHSTDTQYF.